The T cell receptor beta chain under discussion was sequenced for a study of metastatic and nonmetastatic thyroid tumors. Per the germline V gene, CDR1 is SGHKS and CDR2 is YYEKEE (reference sequence). The CDR3 covers 16 residues. V shed 4 bases, J shed 5 bases, and the junction held 8 bases outside the gene matches. With MiXCR, TCRdb called clones anew from the PCR reads. The sample carries around 64,000 clones, 4% to 5% recorded once. This clone was seen repeatedly, ten times or more. Each patient went into thyroid surgery without having received any treatment. The source is a female donor with papillary thyroid cancer or a benign thyroid nodule (not recorded which). Some clones in this sample may be carry-over from other donors' samples. The sample consisted of blood. V usage is TRBV5-5 and J usage is TRBJ1-6, with 8 bases fitting TRBD1. The CDR3 DNA sequence: TGTGCCAGCAGCCCATCAGGACAGGGTCATAATTCACCCCTCCACTTT. Protein: CASSPSGQGHNSPLHF.